Listed below are T cell receptor beta chains from one sample, sequenced in a study of blood T cell repertoires in COVID-19. Data came from immunoSEQ multiplex PCR; TCRdb stores just in-frame clones and leaves some out. The sample contains over 85,000 clones, 75% to 95% of which appear only once. Sequenced input: peripheral blood. The origin of the receptors is a human donor with active COVID-19. The donor label of this sample is uncertain. CDR3s include the opening cysteine and the closing phenylalanine or tryptophan. The order of the fields is clone size, J gene, V gene, D gene, CDR3 protein, CDR3 DNA. The D gene is left open where the match is weak. Clone size, where shown, is once, few, many, or a class for clones that have expanded.

.,TRBJ2-2,TRBV5-1,TRBD1,CASTPAQGALTGELFF,TGCGCCAGCACCCCCGCTCAGGGGGCGCTGACCGGGGAGCTGTTTTTT
.,TRBJ1-6,TRBV28,.,CASSLSGEIYSPLHF,TGTGCCAGCAGTTTAAGTGGAGAGATCTATTCACCCCTCCACTTT
.,TRBJ2-2,TRBV5-1,.,CASSLGSGARTGELFF,TGCGCCAGCAGCTTGGGGTCAGGGGCGCGCACCGGGGAGCTGTTTTTT
.,TRBJ2-6,TRBV28,.,CASSSPQGAGANVLTF,TGTGCCAGCAGTAGCCCACAGGGAGCTGGGGCCAACGTCCTGACTTTC
.,TRBJ2-1,TRBV6-2/TRBV6-3,.,CASSYPKQAQFF,TGTGCCAGCAGTTATCCGAAGCAGGCGCAGTTCTTC
.,TRBJ1-1,TRBV12-3/TRBV12-4,TRBD1,CARTRQGNTEAFF,TGTGCCAGGACACGACAGGGGAACACTGAAGCTTTCTTT
.,TRBJ1-2,TRBV7-8,.,CASSLGRQPEYGYTF,TGTGCCAGCAGCTTGGGTAGACAGCCAGAATATGGCTACACCTTC
.,TRBJ1-3,TRBV6-1,.,CASSVGVLSLSGNTIYF,TGTGCCAGCAGTGTTGGAGTCCTTAGCCTCTCTGGAAACACCATATATTTT
.,TRBJ2-2,TRBV5-8,.,CASSLVTGNTGELFF,TGTGCCAGCAGCTTGGTGACAGGCAACACCGGGGAGCTGTTTTTT
.,TRBJ1-1,TRBV18,.,CASSPPQGSTTEAFF,TGTGCCAGCTCACCACCGCAGGGGAGTACAACTGAAGCTTTCTTT
.,TRBJ2-3,TRBV20-1,TRBD2,CSASSGGNTDTQYF,TGCAGTGCGAGTAGCGGGGGGAACACAGATACGCAGTATTTT
.,TRBJ2-5,TRBV19,.,CASSIENGETQYF,TGTGCCAGTAGTATAGAAAACGGGGAGACCCAGTACTTC
.,TRBJ1-2,TRBV5-1,TRBD1,CASSSAAGTGFYGYTF,TGCGCCAGCAGCTCCGCGGCCGGGACAGGTTTCTATGGCTACACCTTC
.,TRBJ1-4,TRBV4-3,TRBD1,CASSQETGGGEKLFF,TGCGCCAGCAGCCAAGAAACAGGGGGCGGGGAAAAACTGTTTTTT
.,TRBJ1-1,TRBV21-1,.,CARQQGISEAFF,TGTGCCCGACAACAGGGGATCAGTGAAGCTTTCTTT
once,TRBJ1-1,TRBV29-1,.,CSACRGGNTEAFF,TGCAGCGCTTGCCGGGGGGGGAACACTGAAGCTTTCTTT
.,TRBJ2-7,TRBV2,.,CASTSTLSYEQYF,TGTGCCAGCACTTCGACTCTTTCCTACGAGCAGTACTTC
.,TRBJ1-1,TRBV3-1/TRBV3-2,TRBD1,CASSQQGAWDTEAFF,TGTGCCAGCAGCCAACAGGGGGCATGGGACACTGAAGCTTTCTTT
.,TRBJ2-3,TRBV9,.,CASSLNTDTQYF,TGTGCCAGCAGCCTTAATACAGATACGCAGTATTTT
.,TRBJ1-1,TRBV5-6,TRBD1,CASSFGTGWNTEAFF,TGTGCCAGCAGCTTCGGGACAGGGTGGAACACTGAAGCTTTCTTT
.,TRBJ1-1,TRBV15,.,CATSEALNTEAFF,TGTGCCACCAGCGAGGCTCTGAACACTGAAGCTTTCTTT
.,TRBJ2-7,TRBV9,.,CARGGGGLDEQYF,TGTGCCCGCGGAGGGGGGGGTCTCGACGAGCAGTACTTC
.,TRBJ1-2,TRBV13,.,CASSLSRNGYTF,TGTGCCAGCAGCTTATCGAGAAACGGCTACACCTTC
.,TRBJ1-1,TRBV4-2,.,CASSQVGGSDTEAFF,TGTGCCAGCAGCCAAGTAGGAGGATCTGACACTGAAGCTTTCTTT
.,TRBJ2-7,TRBV27,TRBD1,CASSPDRGNYEQYF,TGTGCCAGCAGTCCAGACAGGGGGAACTACGAGCAGTACTTC
.,TRBJ1-1,TRBV29-1,.,CSVRGAGAPNTEAFF,TGCAGCGTTAGAGGGGCAGGGGCCCCGAACACTGAAGCTTTCTTT
.,TRBJ2-7,TRBV5-6,TRBD2,CASSLGGGYEQYF,TGTGCCAGCAGCTTGGGCGGGGGCTACGAGCAGTACTTC
.,TRBJ1-5,TRBV6-5,.,CASSIGRGSNQPQHF,TGTGCCAGCAGCATAGGGCGGGGTAGCAATCAGCCCCAGCATTTT
.,TRBJ1-6,TRBV3-1/TRBV3-2,.,CASSQVQGSYNSPLHF,TGTGCCAGCAGCCAAGTGCAGGGCTCCTATAATTCACCCCTCCACTTT